The TCR beta chain described here comes from a study of shared clonotypes between healthy human individuals. Study outcomes and limitations: Lower generation probabilities were found for non-shared clonotypes than for those shared by all four donors.

Worth noting for this clone: The antigen remains undetermined.

Sorted-subset replicate PCRs used roughly 180 ng DNA, about 30,000 T cell genomes. Original processing methods: Because ImmunoSEQ provided only junction sequences with no quality scores, the filtering differed. TCRdb keeps only in-frame clones here, not all; method: immunoSEQ multiplex PCR. That table gives V, J and clone size, and the DNA gave D and trimming. The repertoire holds more than 1,200,000 clones, with 98% as singletons. V lost 3 bases to trimming and J lost 3 bases; unmatched junction nucleotides: 2. The CDR3 spans 14 residues. CDR1 ENHRY and CDR2 SYGVKD come from the germline V gene. The sample comprised naive CD4+ T cells sorted from blood. Indicated subset: CD45RA+ positively selected. The clonotype originates from a man in his thirties or forties in good health. The rearrangement joins TRBV10-3 to TRBJ2-7, with 10 bases lining up with TRBD2. CDR3 nucleotide sequence: TGTGCCATCAGTGATGAGCGGGAGGGCTACGAGCAGTACTTC. Protein product: CAISDEREGYEQYF.